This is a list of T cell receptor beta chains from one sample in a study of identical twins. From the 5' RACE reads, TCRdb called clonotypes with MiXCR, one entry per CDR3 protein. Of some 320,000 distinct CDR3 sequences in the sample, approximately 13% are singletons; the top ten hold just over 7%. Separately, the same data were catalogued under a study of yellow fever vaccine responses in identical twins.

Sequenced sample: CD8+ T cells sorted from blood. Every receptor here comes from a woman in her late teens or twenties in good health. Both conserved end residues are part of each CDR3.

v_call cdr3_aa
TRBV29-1 CSVTVMEEQFF
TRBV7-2 CASSLHGDSAPGHF
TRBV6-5 CASSYGTGGFGGAFF
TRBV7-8 CASSFTLTSEFYGELFF
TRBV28 CATQFPGISGISRASYEQYF
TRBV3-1 CASSQVLVRRSNTGELFF
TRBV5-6 CASSPTPGLAGGSFTDTQYF
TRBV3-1 CASSRPGLAWSNYNEQFF
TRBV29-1 CSVEGYGGRARVSSYNEQFF
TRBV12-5 CASGSPTKSQETQYF
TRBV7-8 CASSLVSSGRGDPQYF
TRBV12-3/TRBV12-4 CASSLGVWYNEQFF
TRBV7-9 CASSPRELAGVWFF
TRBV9 CASSPRTSGVGEQFF
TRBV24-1 CATSPRRSGTDTQYF
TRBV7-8 CASSTFQETQYF
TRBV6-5 CASSNGQGQTEAFF
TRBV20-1 CSAREGNTGELFF
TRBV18 CASSHQAGKEAFF
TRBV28 CASSSRTALYGYTF
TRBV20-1 CSADRVAGTYNEQFF
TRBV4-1 CASSSDVNSYNEQFF
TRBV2 CASREGQGEWDTQYF
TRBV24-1 CATSDSLAGVSYNEQFF
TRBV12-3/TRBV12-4 CASSLVGTHQPQHF
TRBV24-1 CATSEPGQGGSSYNEQFF
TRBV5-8 CASSHPDRATYNEQFF
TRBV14 CASSPLLKETQYF
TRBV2 CASSVPGKETQYF
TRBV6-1 CASSEKAEAFNEQFF
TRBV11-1 CASSLARSGAITDTQYF
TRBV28 CATLTRTDTQYF
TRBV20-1 CSATANEQFF
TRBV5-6 CASSYRLAGLYEQYF
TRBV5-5 CASSPAAGTGTYEQYF
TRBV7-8 CASSSGALAVSYEQYF
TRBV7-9 CASSPTLSDTQYF
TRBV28 CASSLSVFAGGAYNEQFF
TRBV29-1 CSVADRGPNTGELFF
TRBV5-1 CASSLGQASRDTQYF
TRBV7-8 CASSPGPGRAHNEQFF
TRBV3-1 CASALAGEPNYNEQFF
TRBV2 CASIAGFTEAFF
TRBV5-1 CASTHPLSYEQYF
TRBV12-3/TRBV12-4 CASSSSSGSPLHF
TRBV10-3 CAICPSPGGGLIYNEQFF
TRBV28 CASREQGDTGELFF
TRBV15 CATSRDSQDTQYF